This passage covers 29 T cell receptor beta chains from one sample sequenced in a study of circulating tumor DNA in untreated peripheral T-cell lymphoma. Libraries were prepared by immunoSEQ multiplex PCR; TCRdb keeps only in-frame clonotypes and omits some of them. The sample shows some 1,100 clones, approximately 82% of them seen only once. Input material: tumor tissue. The receptors derive from a human donor with peripheral T-cell lymphoma.

The table lists this clone with a count of one. One base lacks a clear read or is ambiguous, giving the residue X. This rearrangement joins TRBV11-3 to TRBJ1-1, with 7 bases aligning to TRBD1. The germline CDR1 and CDR2 sequences are SGHNT and YENEEA. The length of the CDR3 is 15 residues. Unmatched junction bases numbered 6, after V lost 3 bases and J lost 2 bases. This chain's CDR3 is CASSLXGARNTEAFF. CDR3 DNA sequence: TGTGCCAGCAGCTTGRAGGGGGCGCGTAACACTGAAGCTTTCTTT.

CDR3 protein: CASSVSSGRSRELFF. CDR3 bases: TGTGCCAGCAGCGTGAGTAGCGGGAGGTCCAGGGAGCTGTTTTTT. The chain couples TRBV28 to TRBJ2-2; 10 nucleotides align to TRBD2. Trimming at V came to 6 bases and at J to 9 bases, leaving 10 bases not matched to a gene. The CDR3 totals 15 residues. In germline, CDR1 is MDHEN, CDR2 SYDVKM.

The genes are TRBV19 and TRBJ2-3, with 8 bases that match TRBD2. CDR1 and CDR2 (germline): LNHDA, SQIVND (reference sequence). This CDR3 comprises 17 residues. Trimming cost V 5 bases and J 2 bases; bases outside gene matches: 12. The DNA for the CDR3 is TGTGCCAGTAGTTACTTTGATCCGACTAGCGACACAGATACGCAGTATTTT. It specifies CASSYFDPTSDTDTQYF.

The chain combines TRBV11-3 with TRBJ2-6; D call uncertain. There are 17 residues in the CDR3. Trimming stripped 3 bases from V and 2 bases from J, with 14 bases between. CDR1 and CDR2 from the germline V gene are SGHNT and YENEEA. The CDR3 loop is CASSFGQRPAGANVLTF. In DNA, the CDR3 is TGTGCCAGCAGCTTCGGGCAGAGACCCGCTGGGGCCAACGTCCTGACTTTC.

The chain joins TRBV19 to TRBJ2-5; D is ambiguous. Germline lookup yields CDR1 LNHDA and CDR2 SQIVND (reference sequence). The CDR3 contains 13 residues. V lost 9 bases, J lost 4 bases, and 15 bases lay in between. CDR3 in amino acids: CASSRAGTETQYF. The CDR3, as DNA: TGTGCCAGCTCCCGGGCCGGTACAGAGACCCAGTACTTC.

This clone was counted between two and nine times. The chain uses TRBV23-1 and TRBJ1-1, with 7 bases identical to TRBD1. TRBV23-1 is flagged as an ORF with uncertain function. J gave up 10 bases and V 0 bases, and 23 bases lay outside the gene matches. The CDR3 has 19 residues. The CDR3 nucleotides read TGCGCCAGCAGTCAATCGAGGGACAGCGGTGGGGAGCGTCCTATGGGAGCTTTCTTT. Translated, it gives CASSQSRDSGGERPMGAFF.

The J gene is TRBJ1-2, the V gene TRBV14; D is uncertain. The V end was cut by 4 bases, the J end by 8 bases, with 11 bases between. The CDR3 runs to 12 residues. Germline-derived CDR1 and CDR2 are SGHDN and FVKESK. CDR3: CASSPGGQGYTF. The CDR3 nucleotides read TGTGCCAGCAGCCCGGGCGGCCAAGGCTACACCTTC.

V usage is TRBV19 and J usage is TRBJ1-1; D unresolved. Between the trimmed V and J ends, which lost 0 bases and 1 base, there was a span of 0 bases. Germline loops: CDR1 LNHDA, CDR2 SQIVND (reference sequence). The length of the CDR3 is 12 residues. In DNA, the CDR3 is TGTGCCAGTAGTATAGAGAACACTGAAGCTTTCTTT. Its protein product is CASSIENTEAFF.

Turning to this clone: A read error may account for a junction end that differs from germline. The chain couples TRBV14 to TRBJ1-4, with 7 bases identical to TRBD1. Germline V CDR1 and CDR2: SGHDN, FVKESK. The CDR3 has 14 amino acids. This chain's CDR3 is CASSQGQFNEKLFF. The CDR3 bases are TGTGCTAGCAGCCAGGGACAGTTTAATGAAAAACTGTTTTTT.

The J gene is TRBJ2-3, the V gene TRBV11-3; TRBD1 agrees at 7 bases. There are 15 residues in the CDR3. Germline-derived CDR1 and CDR2 are SGHNT and YENEEA. V shed 5 bases, J shed 4 bases, and the junction held 9 bases outside the gene matches. CDR3 DNA: TGTGCCAGCAGCACCAGACAGGGAAGCCCAGATACGCAGTATTTT. As protein: CASSTRQGSPDTQYF. Filled out from reference TRBV11-3 and TRBJ2-3, the complete variable domain reads EAGVVQSPRYKIIEKKQPVAFWCNPISGHNTLYWYLQNLGQGPELLIRYENEEAVDDSQLPKDRFSAERLKGVDSTLKIQPAELGDSAVYLCASSTRQGSPDTQYFGPGTRLTVL.

Turning to this clone: The junction departs from the called germline gene at one end, perhaps through a read error. X shows a residue whose base was not read or is ambiguous. This chain connects TRBV11-3 to TRBJ1-5; 8 bases align to TRBD1. This CDR3 comprises 15 residues. Germline-derived CDR1 and CDR2 are SGHNT and YENEEA. CDR3 nucleotides: TGTRCCAGCAGCTTAGACAGGGGCGGCAATCAGCCCCAGCATTTT. Translated: CXSSLDRGGNQPQHF.

The chain links TRBV5-1 to TRBJ2-2; tentatively, D is TRBD1 (6 bases). The CDR3 extends over 14 amino acids. V was shortened by 4 bases and J by 1 base, with 8 bases between the two germline ends. Germline V gene lookup returns CDR1 SGHRS and CDR2 YFSETQ. The CDR3 here is CASSDRRNTGELFF. CDR3 nucleotides: TGCGCCAGCAGCGACAGGAGGAACACCGGGGAGCTGTTTTTT.

The chain employs TRBV28 and TRBJ2-7, with 14 bases aligning to TRBD2. Per germline, CDR1 MDHEN and CDR2 SYDVKM. Trimming cost V 7 bases and J 2 bases; bases outside gene matches: 13. This CDR3 comprises 18 residues. As DNA, the CDR3 is TGTGCCAGCACCCCCTCTCTCGGGACTAGCGGGAGTCCCTACGAGCAGTACTTC. Its translation: CASTPSLGTSGSPYEQYF.

The chain is built from TRBV18 and TRBJ2-1; D perhaps matches TRBD2 (6 bases). The CDR3 is made up of 12 amino acids. The germline V and J ends were trimmed by 6 bases and 8 bases, with 11 bases remaining between them. Germline-derived CDR1 and CDR2 are KGHSH and LQKENI. The CDR3 DNA is TGTGCCAGCTCGTACACTAGCTATGAGCAGTTCTTC. The encoded protein is CASSYTSYEQFF.

This clone was counted once. Relative to the germline gene, one junction end is altered; a read error may explain this. The chain carries TRBV19 and TRBJ2-1; D may be TRBD2 (6 bases). Looked up from germline, CDR1 is LNHDA and CDR2 is SQIVND (reference sequence). The CDR3 is 11 residues long. DNA for the CDR3: TGTGCCAGTAAGGACTACAATGAGCAATTCTTC. It specifies CASKDYNEQFF.

The chain combines TRBV6-8 with TRBJ1-1; D unclear. V lost 2 bases and J lost 1, with 5 bases in between. Germline V gives CDR1 MNHGY, CDR2 SAAAGT. The CDR3 is 13 residues long. The CDR3 loop is CASSYDWNTEAFF. The CDR3 DNA reads as TGTGCCAGCAGTTACGACTGGAACACTGAAGCTTTCTTT.

V usage is TRBV28 and J usage is TRBJ1-2, with 10 bases identical to TRBD1. The V gene's germline CDR1 is MDHEN and CDR2 SYDVKM. The CDR3 extends over 15 amino acids. J gave up 5 bases and V 6 bases, and 9 bases lay outside the gene matches. CDR3 bases: TGTGCCAGCAGCCCTGGACAGGGGGGCAAGTATGGCTACACCTTC. Residues: CASSPGQGGKYGYTF.

V is TRBV15 and J is TRBJ1-1, with 7 bases aligning to TRBD1. Looked up from germline, CDR1 is LNHNV and CDR2 is YYDKDF (reference sequence). The CDR3 sequence is 16 residues long. This CDR3 reads CVTSRGGTAANTEAFF. The CDR3 DNA sequence: TGTGTTACCAGCAGAGGCGGGACAGCGGCCAACACTGAAGCTTTCTTT.

This clone has more than one count but fewer than ten. The V gene is TRBV19, the J gene TRBJ2-3, with 7 bases matching TRBD2. The germline V gene has CDR1 LNHDA and CDR2 SQIVND (reference sequence). After removal of 5 bases from V and 3 bases from J, the junction contained 5 bases not matched to a gene. The CDR3 runs 14 residues. Written as DNA, the CDR3 is TGTGCCAGTAGTCAAAAGCGGGGTACAGATACGCAGTATTTT. Its protein product is CASSQKRGTDTQYF.

The rearrangement links TRBV9 to TRBJ1-4; TRBD1 matches 8 bases. From germline, CDR1 is SGDLS and CDR2 YYNGEE. Trimming removed 4 bases from V and 4 bases from J; junction bases left unmatched: 9. CDR3 length: 16 amino acids. CDR3 sequence (DNA): TGTGCCAGCAGCCCCCATGGGGGACAGGATAATGAAAAACTGTTTTTT. Translating gives CASSPHGGQDNEKLFF.

In the case of this clone: Sequence at one end of the junction differs from germline and may be a read error. V and J are TRBV9 and TRBJ2-1, with 10 bases aligning to TRBD2. CDR1 is SGDLS and CDR2 is YYNGEE in the germline V gene. The CDR3 has 15 residues. CDR3 in DNA: TGTGCTAGCAGGCTAGCGGGAGAGGGTTACAATGAGCAGTTCTTC. Translation gives CASRLAGEGYNEQFF.

The chain uses TRBV10-3 and TRBJ2-7; D is ambiguous. Trimming left V 0 bases short and J 3 bases short, with 9 bases between. CDR1 and CDR2 from the germline V gene are ENHRY and SYGVKD. The CDR3 contains 14 residues. The CDR3 nucleotides read TGTGCCATCAGTGAGTCTGGCAGAGGCTACGAGCAGTACTTC. Translating it yields CAISESGRGYEQYF.

The rearrangement links TRBV6-8 to TRBJ1-2; TRBD1 matches at 8 bases. Germline V CDR1 and CDR2: MNHGY, SAAAGT. The CDR3 covers 15 residues. V was clipped by 2 bases and J by 3 bases; unmatched bases: 5. Written as DNA, the CDR3 is TGTGCCAGCAGTTACCGTGGACAGGGCGACTATGGCTACACCTTC. It yields the protein CASSYRGQGDYGYTF.

This clone has more than one count but fewer than ten. The chain's CDR3 is CASSPGPQETQYF. The CDR3 DNA reads TGTGCCAGCTCACCTGGCCCCCAAGAGACCCAGTACTTC. The chain has TRBV18 and TRBJ2-5, with D unclear. The CDR3 runs 13 residues. The germline V and J ends were trimmed by 3 bases and 1 base, with 6 bases remaining between them. Germline CDR1 reads KGHSH; CDR2 reads LQKENI.

The chain links TRBV14 to TRBJ2-5; TRBD2 matches 14 bases. This CDR3 contains 17 residues. Trimming removed 4 bases from V and 3 bases from J; junction bases left unmatched: 7. In germline, CDR1 is SGHDN, CDR2 FVKESK. The CDR3 here is CASSLGGLAGVEETQYF. CDR3 DNA: TGTGCCAGCAGCCTAGGGGGACTAGCGGGAGTTGAAGAGACCCAGTACTTC.

The chain links TRBV10-3 to TRBJ2-7; the D gene could be TRBD1 or TRBD2 (5 bases each). CDR1 is ENHRY, CDR2 SYGVKD, per germline. Trimming pared 2 bases from V and 7 bases from J, leaving 12 bases between. CDR3 size: 13 residues. CDR3 nucleotides: TGTGCCATCAGTGAGGGGACGTACGGGGAGCAGTACTTC. Translated: CAISEGTYGEQYF.

The V and J genes are TRBV6-8 and TRBJ2-1; 10 bases line up with TRBD2. Germline loops: CDR1 MNHGY, CDR2 SAAAGT. The CDR3 is 14 amino acids. V shed 6 bases and J 9 bases; nucleotides not matched to a gene: 8. The CDR3 DNA reads TGTGCCAGCAGGGCTAGCGGGAGTAGTGGTGAGCAGTTCTTC. Amino acids: CASRASGSSGEQFF.

The chain recombines TRBV19 with TRBJ1-4; possible D gene TRBD1, 5 bases. Germline V CDR1 and CDR2: LNHDA, SQIVND (reference sequence). The CDR3 contains 14 residues. The CDR3 is CATGREATNEKLFF. DNA for the CDR3: TGTGCTACAGGCCGGGAGGCAACTAATGAAAAACTGTTTTTT.

The rearrangement uses TRBV6-4 and TRBJ2-1, with D possibly TRBD2 on 7 matching bases. The V gene lost 10 bases and the J gene lost 8 bases, with 24 bases spanning the gap. CDR3 size: 15 residues. CDR1 and CDR2 (germline): MRHNA, SNTAGT. CDR3: CAIGGGVAGVDEQFF. As DNA, the CDR3 is TGTGCCATCGGGGGAGGGGTCGCAGGGGTCGATGAGCAGTTCTTC.